The text below deals with one TCR beta chain. These data come from a study of control samples from healthy donors and cancer patients. This CDR3 region has 14 residues. Looked up from germline, CDR1 is SGHAT and CDR2 is FQNNGV. The ends were cut back, 2 bases at V and 4 bases at J, with 10 bases in the middle. Profiled with immunoSEQ multiplex PCR; TCRdb holds only in-frame clones, not every one. The table shows 400,000 to 500,000 clones, with about nine tenths occurring only once. Sequenced input: PBMCs. This chain connects TRBV11-2 to TRBJ2-3; TRBD1 might be the D (6 bases). The receptor was isolated from a man aged 35-49 years with head and neck cancer. The CDR3: CASSLTAGADTQYF. The CDR3 bases are TGTGCCAGCAGCTTAACGGCAGGGGCAGATACGCAGTATTTT.